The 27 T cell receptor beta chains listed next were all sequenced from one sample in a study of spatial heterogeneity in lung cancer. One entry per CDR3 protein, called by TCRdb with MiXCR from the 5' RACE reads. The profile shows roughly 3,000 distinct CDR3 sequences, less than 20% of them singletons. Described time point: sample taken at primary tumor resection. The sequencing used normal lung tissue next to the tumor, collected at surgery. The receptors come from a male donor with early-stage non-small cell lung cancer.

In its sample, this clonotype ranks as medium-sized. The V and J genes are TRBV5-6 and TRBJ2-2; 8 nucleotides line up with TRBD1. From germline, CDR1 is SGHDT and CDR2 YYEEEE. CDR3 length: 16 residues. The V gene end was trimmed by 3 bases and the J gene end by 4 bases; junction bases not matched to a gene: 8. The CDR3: CASSSRTGRTTGELFF. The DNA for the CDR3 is TGTGCCAGCAGCTCCCGGACAGGGAGGACCACCGGGGAGCTGTTTTTT.

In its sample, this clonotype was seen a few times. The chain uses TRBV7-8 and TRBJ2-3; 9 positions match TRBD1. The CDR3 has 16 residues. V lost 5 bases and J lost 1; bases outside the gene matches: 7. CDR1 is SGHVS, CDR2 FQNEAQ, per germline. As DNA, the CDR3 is TGTGCCAGCAGCCCCCGGGACAGGGCCCGCACAGATACGCAGTATTTT. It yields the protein CASSPRDRARTDTQYF.

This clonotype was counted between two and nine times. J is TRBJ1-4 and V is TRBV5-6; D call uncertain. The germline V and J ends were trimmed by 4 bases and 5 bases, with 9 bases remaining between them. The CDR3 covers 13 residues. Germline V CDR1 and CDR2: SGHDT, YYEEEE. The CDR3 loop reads CASSPGANEKLFF. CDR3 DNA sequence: TGTGCCAGCAGCCCGGGAGCCAATGAAAAACTGTTTTTT.

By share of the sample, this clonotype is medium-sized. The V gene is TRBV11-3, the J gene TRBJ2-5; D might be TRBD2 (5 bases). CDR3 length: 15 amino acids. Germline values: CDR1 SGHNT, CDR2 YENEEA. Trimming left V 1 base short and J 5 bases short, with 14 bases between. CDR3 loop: CASSLGQTSGETQYF. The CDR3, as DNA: TGTGCCAGCAGCTTAGGGCAGACTTCGGGGGAGACCCAGTACTTC.

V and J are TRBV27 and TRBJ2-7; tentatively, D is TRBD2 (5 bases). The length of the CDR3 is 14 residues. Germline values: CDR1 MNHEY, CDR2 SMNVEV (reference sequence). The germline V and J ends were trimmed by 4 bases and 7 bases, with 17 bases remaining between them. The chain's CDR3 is CASSSGSATREQYF. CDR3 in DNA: TGTGCCAGCAGTTCGGGGTCGGCCACCCGGGAGCAGTACTTC.

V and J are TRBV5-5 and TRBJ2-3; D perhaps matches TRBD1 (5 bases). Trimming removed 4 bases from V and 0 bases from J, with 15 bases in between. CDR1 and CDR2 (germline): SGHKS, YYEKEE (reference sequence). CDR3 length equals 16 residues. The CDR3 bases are TGTGCCAGCAGCCTACGGACACCCCGTAGCACAGATACGCAGTATTTT. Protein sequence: CASSLRTPRSTDTQYF.

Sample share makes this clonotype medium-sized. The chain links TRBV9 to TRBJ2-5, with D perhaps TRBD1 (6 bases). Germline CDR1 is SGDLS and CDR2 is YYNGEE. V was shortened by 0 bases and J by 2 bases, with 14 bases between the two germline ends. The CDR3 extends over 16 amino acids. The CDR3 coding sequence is TGTGCCAGCAGCGTAGACGTCATGACAGGACAAGAGACCCAGTACTTC. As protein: CASSVDVMTGQETQYF. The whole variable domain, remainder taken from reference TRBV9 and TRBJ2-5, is DSGVTQTPKHLITATGQRVTLRCSPRSGDLSVYWYQQSLDQGLQFLIQYYNGEERAKGNILERFSAQQFPDLHSELNLSSLELGDSALYFCASSVDVMTGQETQYFGPGTRLLVL.

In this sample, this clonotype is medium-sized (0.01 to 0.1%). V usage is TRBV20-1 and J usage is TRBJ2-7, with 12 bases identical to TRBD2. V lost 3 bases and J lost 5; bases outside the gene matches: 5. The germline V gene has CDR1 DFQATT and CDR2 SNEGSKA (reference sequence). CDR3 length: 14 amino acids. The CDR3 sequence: CSASSSGGADEQYF. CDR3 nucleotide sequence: TGCAGTGCTAGCTCTAGCGGGGGGGCCGACGAGCAGTACTTC.

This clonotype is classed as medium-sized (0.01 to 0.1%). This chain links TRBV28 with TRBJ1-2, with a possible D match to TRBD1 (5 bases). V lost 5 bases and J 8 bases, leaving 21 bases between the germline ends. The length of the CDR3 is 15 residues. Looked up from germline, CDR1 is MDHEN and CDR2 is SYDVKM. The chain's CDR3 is CASSIRDGPARGYTF. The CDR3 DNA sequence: TGTGCCAGCAGTATCCGGGACGGCCCGGCTAGGGGCTACACCTTC.

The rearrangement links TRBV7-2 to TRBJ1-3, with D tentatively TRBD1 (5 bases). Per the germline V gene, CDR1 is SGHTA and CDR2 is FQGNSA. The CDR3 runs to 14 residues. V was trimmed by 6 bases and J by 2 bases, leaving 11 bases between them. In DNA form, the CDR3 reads TGTGCCAGCAGAGCCGGGACCGCTGGAAACACCATATATTTT. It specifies CASRAGTAGNTIYF.

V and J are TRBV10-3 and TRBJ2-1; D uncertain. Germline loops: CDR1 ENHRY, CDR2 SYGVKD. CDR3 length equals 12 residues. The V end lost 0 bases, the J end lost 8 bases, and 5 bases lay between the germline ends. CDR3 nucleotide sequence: TGTGCCATCAGTGAGTCATCTGATGAGCAGTTCTTC. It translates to CAISESSDEQFF.

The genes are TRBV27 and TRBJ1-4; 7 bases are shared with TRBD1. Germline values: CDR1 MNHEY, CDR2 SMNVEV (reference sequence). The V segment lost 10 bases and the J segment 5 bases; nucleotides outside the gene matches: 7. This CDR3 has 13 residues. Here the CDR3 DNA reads TGTGCCACCAGACAGGGATCAAATGAAAAACTGTTTTTT. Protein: CATRQGSNEKLFF. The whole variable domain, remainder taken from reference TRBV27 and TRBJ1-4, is EAQVTQNPRYLITVTGKKLTVTCSQNMNHEYMSWYRQDPGLGLRQIYYSMNVEVTDKGDVPEGYKVSRKEKRNFPLILESPSPNQTSLYFCATRQGSNEKLFFGSGTQLSVL.

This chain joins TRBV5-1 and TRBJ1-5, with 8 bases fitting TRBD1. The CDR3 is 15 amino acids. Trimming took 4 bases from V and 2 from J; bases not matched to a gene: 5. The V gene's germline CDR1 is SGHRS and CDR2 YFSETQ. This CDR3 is CASSRTGSGNQPQHF. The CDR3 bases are TGCGCCAGCAGCCGGACAGGGTCGGGCAATCAGCCCCAGCATTTT.

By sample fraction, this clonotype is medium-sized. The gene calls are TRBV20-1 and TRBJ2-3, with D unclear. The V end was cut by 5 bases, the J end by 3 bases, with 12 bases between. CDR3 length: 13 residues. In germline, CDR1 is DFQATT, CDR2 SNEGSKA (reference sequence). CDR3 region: CSAPSSQTDTQYF. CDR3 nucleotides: TGCAGTGCTCCCAGCTCACAAACAGATACGCAGTATTTT.

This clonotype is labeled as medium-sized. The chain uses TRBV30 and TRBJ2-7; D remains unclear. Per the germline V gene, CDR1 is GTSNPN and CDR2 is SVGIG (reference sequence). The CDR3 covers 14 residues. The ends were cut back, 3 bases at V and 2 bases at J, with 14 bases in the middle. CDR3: CAWSLGSTAYEQYF. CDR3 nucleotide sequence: TGTGCCTGGAGCCTGGGCTCCACGGCCTACGAGCAGTACTTC. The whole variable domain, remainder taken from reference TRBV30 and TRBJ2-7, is SQTIHQWPATLVQPVGSPLSLECTVEGTSNPNLYWYRQAAGRGLQLLFYSVGIGQISSEVPQNLSASRPQDRQFILSSKKLLLSDSGFYLCAWSLGSTAYEQYFGPGTRLTVT.

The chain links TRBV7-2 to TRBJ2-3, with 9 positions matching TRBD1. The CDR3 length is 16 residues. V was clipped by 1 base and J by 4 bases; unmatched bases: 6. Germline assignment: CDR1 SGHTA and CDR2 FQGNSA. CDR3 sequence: CASSLGGQGIADTQYF. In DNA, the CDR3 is TGTGCCAGCAGCTTAGGGGGACAGGGCATTGCAGATACGCAGTATTTT.

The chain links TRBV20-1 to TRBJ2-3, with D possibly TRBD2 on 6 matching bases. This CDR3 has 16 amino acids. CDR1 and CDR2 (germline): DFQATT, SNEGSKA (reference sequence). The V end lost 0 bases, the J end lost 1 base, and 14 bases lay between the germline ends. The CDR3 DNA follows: TGCAGTGCTAGAGACGGGGAGGCGGGTCGCACAGATACGCAGTATTTT. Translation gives CSARDGEAGRTDTQYF.

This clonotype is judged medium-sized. This CDR3 is CASSLTGQGVSTGELFF. DNA of the CDR3: TGTGCCAGCAGCTTAACGGGACAGGGGGTATCCACCGGGGAGCTGTTTTTT. The chain carries TRBV7-3 and TRBJ2-2; 11 bases fit TRBD1. Germline loops: CDR1 SGHTA, CDR2 FQGTGA. This CDR3 has 17 amino acids. V lost 0 bases and J lost 4; bases outside the gene matches: 4.

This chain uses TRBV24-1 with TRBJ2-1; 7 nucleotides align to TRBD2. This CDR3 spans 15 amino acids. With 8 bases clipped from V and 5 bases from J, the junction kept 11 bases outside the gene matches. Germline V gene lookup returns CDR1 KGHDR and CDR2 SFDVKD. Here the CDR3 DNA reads TGTGCCACCACGTCCTCCGCGGGAGCCCACAATGAGCAGTTCTTC. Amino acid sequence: CATTSSAGAHNEQFF.

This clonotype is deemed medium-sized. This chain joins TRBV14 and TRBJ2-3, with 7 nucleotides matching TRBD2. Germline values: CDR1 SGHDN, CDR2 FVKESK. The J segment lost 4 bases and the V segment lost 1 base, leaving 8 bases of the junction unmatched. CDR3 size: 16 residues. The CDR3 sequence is CASSQVGGGGADTQYF. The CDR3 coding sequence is TGTGCCAGCAGCCAAGTCGGCGGGGGAGGCGCAGATACGCAGTATTTT.

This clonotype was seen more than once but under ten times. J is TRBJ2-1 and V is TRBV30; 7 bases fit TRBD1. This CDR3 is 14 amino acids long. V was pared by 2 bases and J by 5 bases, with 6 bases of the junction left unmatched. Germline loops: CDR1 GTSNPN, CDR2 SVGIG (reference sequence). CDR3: CAWSPGTVHNEQFF. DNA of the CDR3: TGTGCCTGGAGTCCCGGGACAGTCCACAATGAGCAGTTCTTC.

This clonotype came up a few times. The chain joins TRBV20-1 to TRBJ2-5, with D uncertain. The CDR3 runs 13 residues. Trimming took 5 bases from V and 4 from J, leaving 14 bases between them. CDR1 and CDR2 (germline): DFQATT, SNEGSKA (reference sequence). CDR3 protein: CSASLHLGETQYF. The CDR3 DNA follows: TGCAGTGCTTCCCTACACCTCGGAGAGACCCAGTACTTC.

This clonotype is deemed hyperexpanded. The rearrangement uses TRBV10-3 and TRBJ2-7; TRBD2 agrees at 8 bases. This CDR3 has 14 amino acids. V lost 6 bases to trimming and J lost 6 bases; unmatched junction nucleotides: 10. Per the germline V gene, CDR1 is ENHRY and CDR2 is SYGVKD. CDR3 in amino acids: CAISQKAGASEQYF. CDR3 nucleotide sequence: TGTGCCATCAGCCAGAAAGCGGGAGCATCCGAGCAGTACTTC.

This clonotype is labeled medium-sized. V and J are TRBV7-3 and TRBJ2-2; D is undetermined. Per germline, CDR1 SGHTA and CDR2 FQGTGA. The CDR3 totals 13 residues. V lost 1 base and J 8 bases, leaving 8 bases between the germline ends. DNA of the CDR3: TGTGCCAGCAGCTTAAATCGGGCGGGGGAGCTGTTTTTT. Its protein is CASSLNRAGELFF.

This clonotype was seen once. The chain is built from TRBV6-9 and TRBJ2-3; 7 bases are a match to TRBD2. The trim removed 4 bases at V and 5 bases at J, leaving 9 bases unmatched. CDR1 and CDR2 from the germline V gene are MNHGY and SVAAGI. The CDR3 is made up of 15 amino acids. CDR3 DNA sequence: TGTGCCAGCAGTTCACCTCCGGGGGGACGAGATACGCAGTATTTT. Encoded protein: CASSSPPGGRDTQYF.

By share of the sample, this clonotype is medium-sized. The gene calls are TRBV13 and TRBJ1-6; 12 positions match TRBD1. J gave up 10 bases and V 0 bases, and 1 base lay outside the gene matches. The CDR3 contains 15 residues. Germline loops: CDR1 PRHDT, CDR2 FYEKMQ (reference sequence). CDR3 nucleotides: TGTGCCAGCAGCTTAGGGGGACAGGGGGCCTCACCCCTCCACTTT. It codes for CASSLGGQGASPLHF.

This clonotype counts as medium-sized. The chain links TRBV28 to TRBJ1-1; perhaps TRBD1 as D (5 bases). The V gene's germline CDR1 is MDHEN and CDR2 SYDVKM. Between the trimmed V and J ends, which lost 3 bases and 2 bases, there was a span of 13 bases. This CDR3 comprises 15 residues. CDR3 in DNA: TGTGCCAGCAGTTTTAATTGGGACGGAAACACTGAAGCTTTCTTT. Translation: CASSFNWDGNTEAFF.